This T cell receptor beta chain stems from a study of graft-versus-host responses after intestinal transplantation. Details on this clone: What it binds is unknown.

Germline CDR1 and CDR2: GTSNPN and SVGIG (reference sequence). This CDR3 spans 17 amino acids. V lost 2 bases and J lost 3, with 20 bases in between. The data were produced by immunoSEQ multiplex PCR, yet TCRdb's version contains in-frame clones alone and is incomplete. The table includes 100,000 to 140,000 clones, roughly 87% detected once. The chain recombines TRBV30 with TRBJ2-1; either TRBD1 or TRBD2 may fit D (5 bases each). Sequences were derived from unstimulated CD4+ T cells sorted from spleen or lymph node cells, sampled before transplant. This TCR derives from a human donor who was the organ donor for an intestinal transplant. The CDR3 is CAWSQTPPGTDYNEQFF. DNA of the CDR3: TGTGCCTGGAGTCAAACACCCCCCGGGACGGACTACAATGAGCAGTTCTTC.